This is a list of T cell receptor beta chains from one sample in a study of blood T cell repertoires in COVID-19. TCRdb's copy holds only in-frame clones and misses some; the assay was immunoSEQ multiplex PCR. Of hundreds of thousands of clones in the sample, roughly 87% were seen once. The sequenced sample consisted of peripheral blood. The receptors shown here come from a man aged 18 to 30 with active or convalescent COVID-19. CDR3s leave out the opening cysteine and the closing phenylalanine or tryptophan. Expanded clones are given a class, and other clones once, few, many or no size at all.

v_gene: TRBV29-1
abundance: .
CDR3aa: SVGQAPANEQF

v_gene: TRBV4-3
abundance: .
CDR3aa: ASSQGIQGGPYNEQF

v_gene: TRBV7-2
abundance: .
CDR3aa: ASSLGRAAEAF

v_gene: TRBV30
abundance: .
CDR3aa: AWNTQGASYEQY

v_gene: TRBV7-8
abundance: .
CDR3aa: ASSLKAQKETQY

v_gene: TRBV19
abundance: once
CDR3aa: ATGLAVTDTQY

v_gene: TRBV7-2
abundance: .
CDR3aa: ASSLQVTDTQY

v_gene: TRBV28
abundance: .
CDR3aa: ASSSGQGDQETQY

v_gene: TRBV10-1
abundance: few
CDR3aa: ASRAGRWTGELF

v_gene: TRBV2
abundance: .
CDR3aa: ASSETVGIYEQF

v_gene: TRBV7-9
abundance: .
CDR3aa: ASTFRSQGANTEAF

v_gene: TRBV2
abundance: .
CDR3aa: ASRDRGKDEQY